This TCR beta chain was identified in a study of vaccination and CD4 T cells after COVID-19. This CDR3 has 14 amino acids. The germline V and J ends were trimmed by 7 bases and 6 bases, with 16 bases remaining between them. CDR1 is MNHNS, CDR2 SASEGT, per germline. Concerning this clonotype: Possible read error: a much larger clone is one base away.

MiXCR was run by TCRdb on the PCR reads, yielding one entry per CDR3 protein. The table records 31,000 or so distinct CDR3 sequences, roughly 50% of them present only once. The time point here: late sampling 161 to 241 days after vaccination in a few convalescent patients. This TCR derives from a human donor who had recovered from COVID-19. The chain employs TRBV6-1 and TRBJ1-5; D is unresolved. This sample comprised CD4+ T cells from blood, obtained about 7 months after SARS-CoV-2 vaccination. CDR3 in DNA: TGTGCCAGCAACAACAGCTGGGAGGGTCAGCCCCAGCATTTT. Translating gives CASNNSWEGQPQHF.